What follows are 28 T cell receptor beta chains derived from one specimen sequenced in a study of blood T cells in healthy people across ages. A second roughly 6 to 11 cycle PCR used barcoded and J-beta primers. TCRdb reanalysed the 5' RACE reads using MiXCR and keeps one entry per CDR3 protein. Of about 780,000 distinct CDR3 sequences in the sample, 46% were seen once. The sequenced sample was blood. Receptor source: a man of 80 years or more in good health.

This clonotype was picked up many times. This CDR3 reads CASSYPRLRLGEDEQYF. The CDR3, as DNA: TGTGCCAGCAGTTACCCCCGGTTGCGGCTAGGAGAAGACGAGCAGTACTTC. This chain uses TRBV28 with TRBJ2-7; D unclear. The length of the CDR3 is 17 residues. Trimming cost V 4 bases and J 5 bases, with 24 bases left between them. Per the germline V gene, CDR1 is MDHEN and CDR2 is SYDVKM.

This chain joins TRBV29-1 and TRBJ2-5, with unresolved D. CDR1 and CDR2 (germline): SQVTM, ANQGSEA. The V gene lost 6 bases and the J gene lost 5 bases, with 16 bases spanning the gap. This CDR3 has 13 residues. CDR3 in amino acids: CSVLLQLRETQYF. The CDR3, as DNA: TGCAGCGTCTTACTGCAGCTACGGGAGACCCAGTACTTC. The full variable domain, in which reference TRBV29-1 and TRBJ2-5 provide the parts outside the CDR3, is SAVISQKPSRDICQRGTSLTIQCQVDSQVTMMFWYRQQPGQSLTLIATANQGSEATYESGFVIDKFPISRPNLTFSTLTVSNMSPEDSSIYLCSVLLQLRETQYFGPGTRLLVL.

This chain links TRBV5-1 with TRBJ1-2, with 9 bases matching TRBD1. The CDR3 is made up of 15 amino acids. Per the germline V gene, CDR1 is SGHRS and CDR2 is YFSETQ. After removal of 7 bases from V and 1 base from J, the junction contained 8 bases not matched to a gene. The CDR3 sequence: CASGPNRGLNYGYTF. In DNA, the CDR3 is TGCGCCAGCGGCCCAAACAGGGGGCTTAACTATGGCTACACCTTC.

This chain connects TRBV25-1 to TRBJ2-7; TRBD1 agrees at 7 bases. Germline V lookup: CDR1 MGHDK, CDR2 SYGVNS. The CDR3 length is 14 residues. V was pared by 6 bases and J by 1 base, with 6 bases of the junction left unmatched. CDR3 amino acids: CASRETGVSYEQYF. CDR3 DNA: TGTGCCAGCAGAGAAACAGGGGTATCCTACGAGCAGTACTTC.

The rearrangement links TRBV20-1 to TRBJ1-2, with no clear D. This CDR3 spans 14 amino acids. Looked up from germline, CDR1 is DFQATT and CDR2 is SNEGSKA (reference sequence). Between the trimmed V and J ends, which lost 5 bases and 0 bases, there was a span of 13 bases. This CDR3 reads CSAPDLFTNYGYTF. The CDR3 DNA follows: TGCAGTGCTCCCGATTTATTCACTAACTATGGCTACACCTTC.

This chain connects TRBV20-1 to TRBJ2-3; the D is unclear. Looked up from germline, CDR1 is DFQATT and CDR2 is SNEGSKA (reference sequence). The length of the CDR3 is 11 residues. The CDR3 DNA follows: TGCAGCCCCCTACTCCTGGGTACGCAGTATTTT. Translating it yields CSPLLLGTQYF.

V is TRBV10-3 and J is TRBJ1-3, with D possibly TRBD1 on 6 matching bases. Between the trimmed V and J ends, which lost 3 bases and 4 bases, there was a span of 13 bases. The CDR3 has 15 residues. Germline V gives CDR1 ENHRY, CDR2 SYGVKD. The CDR3 DNA reads as TGTGCCATCAGTGACACAGGGAGAACGGGAAACACCATATATTTT. Translation gives CAISDTGRTGNTIYF.

In regard to this clonotype: A much larger clone differs by one base, so this may be a read error. The chain links TRBV29-1 to TRBJ2-5; D remains ambiguous. The germline V gene encodes CDR1 SQVTM and CDR2 ANQGSEA. This CDR3 is built from 13 residues. CDR3 sequence: CGVETRYQETQYF. In DNA form, the CDR3 reads TGCGGCGTTGAAACGAGGTACCAAGAGACCCAGTACTTC. Full variable domain (remainder filled in from reference TRBV29-1 and TRBJ2-5): SAVISQKPSRDICQRGTSLTIQCQVDSQVTMMFWYRQQPGQSLTLIATANQGSEATYESGFVIDKFPISRPNLTFSTLTVSNMSPEDSSIYLCGVETRYQETQYFGPGTRLLVL.

The chain is built from TRBV20-1 and TRBJ2-7, with 7 bases matching TRBD2. The V gene end was trimmed by 0 bases and the J gene end by 4 bases; junction bases not matched to a gene: 9. CDR1 DFQATT and CDR2 SNEGSKA come from the germline V gene (reference sequence). There are 15 residues in the CDR3. The CDR3 loop reads CSARDQGGKRYEQYF. The CDR3 coding sequence is TGCAGTGCTAGAGATCAGGGAGGGAAGAGATACGAGCAGTACTTC.

This chain connects TRBV10-3 to TRBJ2-2, with 9 positions matching TRBD2. The CDR3 loop spans 20 amino acids. J was trimmed by 3 bases and V by 2 bases; bases with no gene match: 16. In germline, CDR1 is ENHRY, CDR2 SYGVKD. CDR3 sequence reads: CAISEEGGTSTLLHTGELFF. The CDR3 DNA follows: TGTGCCATCAGTGAGGAAGGGGGGACTAGCACCCTTCTGCACACCGGGGAGCTGTTTTTT.

V gene TRBV27 combines with J gene TRBJ1-1, with 7 bases lining up with TRBD1. The CDR3 covers 14 residues. Germline-derived CDR1 and CDR2 are MNHEY and SMNVEV (reference sequence). V dropped 5 bases and J dropped 4; count of bases not matched to a gene: 7. The CDR3 nucleotides read TGTGCCAGCAGTCCCCACAGGGGAGGCACTGAAGCTTTCTTT. Its translation is CASSPHRGGTEAFF.

V gene TRBV12-3 or TRBV12-4 combines with J gene TRBJ2-2; 7 bases are shared with TRBD1. V was pared by 7 bases and J by 6 bases, with 8 bases of the junction left unmatched. The CDR3 spans 14 residues. The CDR3 spells CASTLLQGAGELFF. CDR3 sequence (DNA): TGTGCCAGCACCCTCCTGCAGGGGGCCGGGGAGCTGTTTTTT.

V usage is TRBV20-1 and J usage is TRBJ1-4, with a tentative D call TRBD1 (6 bases). The CDR3 sequence is 14 residues long. The germline gives CDR1 DFQATT, CDR2 SNEGSKA (reference sequence). With 5 bases removed from V and 7 bases from J, the gap between germline ends came to 17 bases. The CDR3 DNA follows: TGCAGTGCTCACCAGGGGCAGTACGGTGAAAAACTGTTTTTT. Its protein is CSAHQGQYGEKLFF.

The chain carries TRBV7-2 and TRBJ1-6; D is unclear. Germline V gene data show CDR1 as SGHTA and CDR2 as FQGNSA. The CDR3 is 14 amino acids. V lost 2 bases and J 7 bases, leaving 9 bases between the germline ends. The CDR3 region is CASSLFPENSPLHF. The CDR3 coding sequence is TGTGCCAGCAGCTTATTCCCGGAAAATTCACCCCTCCACTTT. Using reference TRBV7-2 and TRBJ1-6 for the parts outside the CDR3, the full variable domain is GAGVSQSPSNKVTEKGKDVELRCDPISGHTALYWYRQSLGQGLEFLIYFQGNSAPDKSGLPSDRFSAERTGGSVSTLTIQRTQQEDSAVYLCASSLFPENSPLHFGNGTRLTVT.

On this clonotype: One junction end disagrees with the germline gene, perhaps due to a read error. The chain joins TRBV10-3 to TRBJ2-3; 7 bases line up with TRBD2. This CDR3 contains 13 residues. From germline, CDR1 is ENHRY and CDR2 SYGVKD. The CDR3 is CALSESISGYAYF. The DNA of the CDR3 is TGTGCCCTCAGTGAGTCGATTAGCGGGTACGCGTATTTT.

This clonotype has only a few counts. The rearrangement joins TRBV21-1 to TRBJ1-5; the DNA was not used to check the table's D call, TRBD1. TRBV21-1 is tagged as a pseudogene. This CDR3 has 16 amino acids. The CDR3, as DNA: TGTGCCAGCAGCACAAACAAGGAAACAGGGGAGCAGCCCCAGCATTTT. This codes for CASSTNKETGEQPQHF.

This chain links TRBV6-6 with TRBJ1-5; D unresolved. Trimming cost V 2 bases and J 6 bases, with 14 bases left between them. The CDR3 runs to 15 residues. Germline assignment: CDR1 MNHNY and CDR2 SVGAGI (reference sequence). The chain's CDR3 is CASSYGPGDGQPQHF. The CDR3, as DNA: TGTGCCAGCAGTTACGGGCCCGGCGATGGTCAGCCCCAGCATTTT.

This chain uses TRBV12-3 or TRBV12-4 with TRBJ1-2; D is ambiguous. This CDR3 has 11 amino acids. Trimming pared 6 bases from V and 6 bases from J, leaving 8 bases between. In DNA form, the CDR3 reads TGTGCCAGCAGCCCAACTGATGGCTACACCTTC. Translation: CASSPTDGYTF.

The genes are TRBV28 and TRBJ2-3; 10 nucleotides align to TRBD1. Per the germline V gene, CDR1 is MDHEN and CDR2 is SYDVKM. This CDR3 contains 15 residues. V shed 7 bases and J 4 bases; nucleotides not matched to a gene: 8. The CDR3 here is CASNMGGQGPDTQYF. The CDR3 DNA follows: TGTGCCAGCAACATGGGGGGACAGGGGCCAGATACGCAGTATTTT.

This clonotype was seen a handful of times. The V gene is TRBV7-2, the J gene TRBJ1-2; possibly TRBD1 for D (6 bases). Trimming took off 0 bases at V and 7 bases at J, with 18 bases between the two ends. Germline CDR1 and CDR2: SGHTA and FQGNSA. The CDR3 contains 16 residues. The CDR3 bases are TGTGCCAGCAGCTTAGCGCCTGGACAGTCAATTACTGGCTACACCTTC. Protein sequence: CASSLAPGQSITGYTF.

This clonotype turned up a few times. V is TRBV4-3 and J is TRBJ1-6, with TRBD1 as a possible D gene (5 bases). There are 14 residues in the CDR3. Trimming stripped 0 bases from V and 8 bases from J, with 8 bases between. The germline V gene has CDR1 LGHNA and CDR2 YSLEER. The CDR3 spells CASSQDLGDSPLHF. CDR3 sequence (DNA): TGCGCCAGCAGCCAAGATTTAGGGGATTCACCCCTCCACTTT.

V usage is TRBV5-1 and J usage is TRBJ2-5; the D gene is possibly TRBD1 (5 bases). Gene TRBJ2-7 matches the end of the DNA better, so the J call may be wrong. This CDR3 is built from 13 residues. Germline V gives CDR1 SGHRS, CDR2 YFSETQ. In DNA, the CDR3 is TGCGCCAGCACACCTGACAGCACCTACGAGCAGTACTTC. Protein sequence: CASTPDSTYEQYF.

The V call is TRBV2, the J call TRBJ2-1, with D possibly being TRBD1 (6 bases). Germline assignment: CDR1 SNHLY and CDR2 FYNNEI. This CDR3 contains 14 residues. V lost 7 bases and J 6 bases, leaving 16 bases between the germline ends. The CDR3 is CASTRTVGSNEQFF. The CDR3 region has the DNA TGTGCCAGCACCCGGACAGTGGGGAGCAATGAGCAGTTCTTC.

The J gene is TRBJ2-4, the V gene TRBV14; 9 bases agree with TRBD1. V shed 5 bases and J 6 bases; nucleotides not matched to a gene: 8. The germline CDR1 and CDR2 sequences are SGHDN and FVKESK. The CDR3 loop spans 15 amino acids. This chain's CDR3 is CASSFNTGGGNIQYF. CDR3 sequence (DNA): TGTGCCAGCAGCTTTAATACAGGGGGCGGAAACATTCAGTACTTC.

Worth noting for this clonotype: Its ends do not fully match the called genes, so a read error is possible. The chain couples TRBV2 to TRBJ2-7, with D possibly matching TRBD2 (6 bases). Germline lookup yields CDR1 SNHLY and CDR2 FYNNEI. The CDR3 totals 13 residues. The CDR3 bases are TGTGCCGGCAGTTCCGGGACTCCATACGAGCAGTACTTC. It codes for CAGSSGTPYEQYF.

This rearrangement joins TRBV4-1 to TRBJ2-4; 7 bases agree with TRBD2. Gene TRBJ2-5 matches the end of the DNA better, so the J call may be wrong. The length of the CDR3 is 15 residues. Germline CDR1 and CDR2: MGHRA and YSYEKL. CDR3 protein: CASSQEGGGGETQYF. CDR3 DNA sequence: TGCGCCAGCAGCCAAGAAGGCGGGGGAGGCGAGACCCAGTACTTC.

With regard to this clonotype: At one of its ends the junction is not consistent with the germline gene, which may arise from a read error. The CDR3 protein is CATSDPGHSTDTQYF. The CDR3 coding sequence is TGTGCCACCAGTGACCCGGGACACTCCACAGATACGCAATATTTT. This sequence joins TRBV24-1 and TRBJ2-3; TRBD1 might be the D (6 bases). Germline CDR1 reads KGHDR; CDR2 reads SFDVKD. The CDR3 is 15 amino acids.

This clonotype was detected a few times. The chain links TRBV20-1 to TRBJ2-3; tentative D call: TRBD2 (6 bases). V was trimmed by 6 bases and J by 4 bases, leaving 8 bases between them. The CDR3 spans 11 residues. Germline V CDR1 and CDR2: DFQATT, SNEGSKA (reference sequence). CDR3 residues: CSAEGPDTQYF. The CDR3, as DNA: TGCAGTGCGGAGGGGCCAGATACGCAGTATTTT.